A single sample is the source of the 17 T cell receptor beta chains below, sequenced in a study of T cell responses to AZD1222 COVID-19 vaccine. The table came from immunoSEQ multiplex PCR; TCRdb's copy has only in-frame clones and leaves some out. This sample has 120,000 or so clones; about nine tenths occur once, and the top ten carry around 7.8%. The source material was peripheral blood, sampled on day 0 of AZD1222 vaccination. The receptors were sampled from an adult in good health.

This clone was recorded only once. CDR3 coding DNA: TGTGCCAGCAGTTCAGAAACCCGGGACAGGTCCTACAATGAGCAGTTCTTC. The encoded protein is CASSSETRDRSYNEQFF. This chain connects TRBV5-6 to TRBJ2-1, with TRBD1 identical over 8 bases. This CDR3 is 17 amino acids long. Germline CDR1 reads SGHDT; CDR2 reads YYEEEE. With 5 bases clipped from V and 1 base from J, the junction kept 11 bases outside the gene matches.

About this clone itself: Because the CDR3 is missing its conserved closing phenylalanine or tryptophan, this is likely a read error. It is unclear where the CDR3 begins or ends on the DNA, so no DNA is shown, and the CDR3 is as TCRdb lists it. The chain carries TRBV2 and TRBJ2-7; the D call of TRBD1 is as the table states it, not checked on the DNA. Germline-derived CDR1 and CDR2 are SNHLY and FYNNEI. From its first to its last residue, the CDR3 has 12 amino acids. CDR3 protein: CASSGPRDRSSG.

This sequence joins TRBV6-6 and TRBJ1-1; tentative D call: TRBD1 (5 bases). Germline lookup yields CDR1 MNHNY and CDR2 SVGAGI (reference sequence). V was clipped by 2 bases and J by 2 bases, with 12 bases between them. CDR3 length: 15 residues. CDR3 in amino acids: CASSYGQSLNTEAFF. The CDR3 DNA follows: TGTGCCAGCAGTTACGGACAATCTCTTAACACTGAAGCTTTCTTT.

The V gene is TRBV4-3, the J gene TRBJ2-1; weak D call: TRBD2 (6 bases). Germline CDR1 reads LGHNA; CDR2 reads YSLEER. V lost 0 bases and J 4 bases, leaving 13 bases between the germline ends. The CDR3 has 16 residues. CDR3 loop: CASSQDIGGIYNEQFF. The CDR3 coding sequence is TGCGCCAGCAGCCAAGATATTGGCGGGATTTACAATGAGCAGTTCTTC.

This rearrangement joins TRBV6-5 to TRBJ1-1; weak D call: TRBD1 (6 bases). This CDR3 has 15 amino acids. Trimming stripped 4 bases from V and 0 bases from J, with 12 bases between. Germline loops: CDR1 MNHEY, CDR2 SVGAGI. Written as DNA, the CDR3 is TGTGCCAGCAGTTCCCCCGGGGGGCTGAACACTGAAGCTTTCTTT. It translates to CASSSPGGLNTEAFF.

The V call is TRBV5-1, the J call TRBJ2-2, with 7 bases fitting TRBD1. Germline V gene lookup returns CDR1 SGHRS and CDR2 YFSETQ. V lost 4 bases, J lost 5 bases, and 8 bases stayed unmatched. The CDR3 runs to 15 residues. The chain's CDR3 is CASSTRQGWTGELFF. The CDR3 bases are TGCGCCAGCAGCACACGACAGGGATGGACCGGGGAGCTGTTTTTT.

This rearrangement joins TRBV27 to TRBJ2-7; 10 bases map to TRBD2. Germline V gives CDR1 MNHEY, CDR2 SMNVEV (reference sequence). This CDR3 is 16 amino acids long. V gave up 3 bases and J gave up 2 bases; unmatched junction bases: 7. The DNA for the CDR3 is TGTGCCAGCAGTTTCAGTCAGCGGGGGGGGCCCTACGAGCAGTACTTC. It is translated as CASSFSQRGGPYEQYF.

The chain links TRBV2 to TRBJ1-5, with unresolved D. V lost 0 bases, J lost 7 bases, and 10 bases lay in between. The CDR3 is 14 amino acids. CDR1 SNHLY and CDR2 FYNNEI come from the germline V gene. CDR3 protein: CASSEARVEQPQHF. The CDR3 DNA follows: TGTGCCAGCAGTGAAGCGCGGGTGGAACAGCCCCAGCATTTT.

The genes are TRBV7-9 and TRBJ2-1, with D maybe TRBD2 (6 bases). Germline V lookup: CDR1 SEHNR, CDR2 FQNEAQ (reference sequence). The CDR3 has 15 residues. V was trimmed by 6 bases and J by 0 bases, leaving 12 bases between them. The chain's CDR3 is CASREGGHSYNEQFF. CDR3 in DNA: TGTGCCAGCAGGGAGGGCGGACACTCCTACAATGAGCAGTTCTTC. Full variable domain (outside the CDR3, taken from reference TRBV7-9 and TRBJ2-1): DTGVSQNPRHKITKRGQNVTFRCDPISEHNRLYWYRQTLGQGPEFLTYFQNEAQLEKSRLLSDRFSAERPKGSFSTLEIQRTEQGDSAMYLCASREGGHSYNEQFFGPGTRLTVL.

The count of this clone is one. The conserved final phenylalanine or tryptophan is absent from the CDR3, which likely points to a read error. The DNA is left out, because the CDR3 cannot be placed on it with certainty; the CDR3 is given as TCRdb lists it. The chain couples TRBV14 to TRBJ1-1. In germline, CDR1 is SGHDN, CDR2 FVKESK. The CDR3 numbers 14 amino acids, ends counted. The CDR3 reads CASSQAIRPTHLKK.

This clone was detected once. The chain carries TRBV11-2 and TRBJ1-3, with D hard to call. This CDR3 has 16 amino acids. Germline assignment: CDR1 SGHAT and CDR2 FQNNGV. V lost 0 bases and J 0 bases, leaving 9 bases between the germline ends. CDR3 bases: TGTGCCAGCAGCTTAGACCCCGTAGACTCTGGAAACACCATATATTTT. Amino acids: CASSLDPVDSGNTIYF.

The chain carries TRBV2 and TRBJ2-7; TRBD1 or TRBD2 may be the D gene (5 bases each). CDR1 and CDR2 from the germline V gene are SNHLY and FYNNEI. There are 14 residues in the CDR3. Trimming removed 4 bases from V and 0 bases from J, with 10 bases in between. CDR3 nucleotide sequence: TGTGCCAGCAGTGGGGACCTTAGCTCCTACGAGCAGTACTTC. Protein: CASSGDLSSYEQYF.

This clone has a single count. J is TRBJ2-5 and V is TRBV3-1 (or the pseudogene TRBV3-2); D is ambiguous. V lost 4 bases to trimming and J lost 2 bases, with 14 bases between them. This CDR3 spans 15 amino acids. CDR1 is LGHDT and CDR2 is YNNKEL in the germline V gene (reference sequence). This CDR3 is CASSPFLVTQETQYF. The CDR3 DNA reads TGTGCCAGCAGCCCTTTTTTAGTAACACAAGAGACCCAGTACTTC.

Here the CDR3 reads CAWRGTANTEAFF. In DNA form, the CDR3 reads TGTGCCTGGAGAGGGACAGCGAACACTGAAGCTTTCTTT. The chain couples TRBV30 to TRBJ1-1, with 7 bases identical to TRBD1. Germline V lookup: CDR1 GTSNPN, CDR2 SVGIG (reference sequence). V shed 3 bases, J shed 1 base, and the junction held 2 bases outside the gene matches. This CDR3 has 13 amino acids.

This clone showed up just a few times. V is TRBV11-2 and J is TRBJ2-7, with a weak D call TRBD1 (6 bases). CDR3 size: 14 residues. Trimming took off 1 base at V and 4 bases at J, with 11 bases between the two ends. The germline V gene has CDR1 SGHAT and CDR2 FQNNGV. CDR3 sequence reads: CASSLARGWYEQYF. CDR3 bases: TGTGCCAGCAGCTTAGCCAGGGGATGGTACGAGCAGTACTTC.

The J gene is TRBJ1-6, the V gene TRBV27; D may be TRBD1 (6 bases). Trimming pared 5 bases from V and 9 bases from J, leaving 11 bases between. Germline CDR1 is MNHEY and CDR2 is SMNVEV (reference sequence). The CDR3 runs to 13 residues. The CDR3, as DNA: TGTGCCAGCAGTGCCAGGGGCGGTTCACCCCTCCACTTT. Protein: CASSARGGSPLHF.

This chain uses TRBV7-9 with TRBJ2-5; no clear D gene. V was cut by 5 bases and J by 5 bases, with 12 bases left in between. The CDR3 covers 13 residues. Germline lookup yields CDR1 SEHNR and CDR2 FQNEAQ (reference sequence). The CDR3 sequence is CASSPKGPETQYF. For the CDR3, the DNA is TGTGCCAGCAGCCCCAAGGGCCCCGAGACCCAGTACTTC.